The 10 T cell receptor beta chains reported below all come from one sample, sequenced in a study of spatial heterogeneity in lung cancer (dated by TCRdb to the late 2010s). The library was produced with 5' RACE. The run used a NextSeq 500. TCRdb redid the processing of the public reads, applying fastp at Q25 and MiXCR, and retained in-frame beta chains. All rows with the same CDR3 protein become a single entry with the most common DNA and genes. In this sample the table shows approximately 3,500 distinct CDR3 sequences, 25% to 35% of which occur a single time. The ten top clones hold 20% to 25% of the sample. These receptors have no known antigen. Study-wide conclusions, independent of this receptor: The tumor nonsynonymous mutation count correlated with the number of expanded alpha and beta TCRs within the tumor.

The time point label, read with the paper, signifies: sample taken at primary tumor resection. Sequencing was performed on lung tumor tissue, taken at surgery. Receptor source: a male donor with early-stage non-small cell lung cancer.

This clonotype ranks as medium-sized. V is TRBV7-9 and J is TRBJ2-1; D not resolved. V was cut by 0 bases and J by 0 bases, with 9 bases left in between. The CDR3 totals 16 residues. From germline, CDR1 is SEHNR and CDR2 FQNEAQ (reference sequence). In nucleotides, the CDR3 is TGTGCCAGCAGCTTAGCCGGGTCGAGCTCCTACAATGAGCAGTTCTTC. This sequence encodes CASSLAGSSSYNEQFF.

The chain is built from TRBV10-3 and TRBJ2-2; 9 bases are a match to TRBD1. J was trimmed by 1 base and V by 6 bases; bases with no gene match: 0. This CDR3 is 14 amino acids long. Germline CDR1 and CDR2: ENHRY and SYGVKD. In DNA form, the CDR3 reads TGTGCCATCAGGGGACAGGGGAACACCGGGGAGCTGTTTTTT. Residues: CAIRGQGNTGELFF.

In its sample, this clonotype is medium-sized. The V and J genes are TRBV7-8 and TRBJ2-4; 11 bases map to TRBD1. Germline V CDR1 and CDR2: SGHVS, FQNEAQ. The CDR3 sequence is 19 residues long. J lost 3 bases, V lost 2 bases, and 12 bases had no gene match. DNA for the CDR3: TGTGCCAGCAGCTTACGCGGGACAGGGGGGCGCTCTGGCAAAAACATTCAGTACTTC. Translated: CASSLRGTGGRSGKNIQYF.

V usage is TRBV27 and J usage is TRBJ2-3; D perhaps matches TRBD2 (6 bases). CDR3 length equals 15 residues. Germline assignment: CDR1 MNHEY and CDR2 SMNVEV (reference sequence). Trimming cost V 5 bases and J 3 bases, with 15 bases left between them. The DNA for the CDR3 is TGTGCCAGCAGTCCCAACCGGGACTCGACAGATACGCAGTATTTT. Protein product: CASSPNRDSTDTQYF.

CDR3 nucleotide sequence: TGTGCCAGCAGACCTAACAGGGGAAGCAATCAGCCCCAGCATTTT. Amino acid sequence: CASRPNRGSNQPQHF. This chain connects TRBV12-3 or TRBV12-4 to TRBJ1-5; 7 bases line up with TRBD1. V was clipped by 6 bases and J by 1 base; unmatched bases: 6. This CDR3 comprises 15 residues.

Sample share makes this clonotype medium-sized. The V and J genes are TRBV12-3 or TRBV12-4 and TRBJ1-6; the D gene is possibly TRBD1 (5 bases). The CDR3 is 12 residues long. V was pared by 5 bases and J by 10 bases, with 9 bases between. CDR3 nucleotide sequence: TGTGCCAGCAGTACCGGGGGGTCACCCCTCCACTTT. It specifies CASSTGGSPLHF.

This clonotype came up a few times. Written as DNA, the CDR3 is TGTGCCAGCAGCAGGACTAGCGGGAGCTCCTACAATGAGCAGTTCTTC. It encodes CASSRTSGSSYNEQFF. The J gene is TRBJ2-1, the V gene TRBV5-6, with 13 bases aligning to TRBD2. Germline assignment: CDR1 SGHDT and CDR2 YYEEEE. The trim removed 4 bases at V and 0 bases at J, leaving 1 base unmatched. The CDR3 sequence is 16 residues long.

The rearrangement joins TRBV5-4 to TRBJ2-3, with D hard to call. The CDR3 loop spans 12 amino acids. Germline CDR1 reads SGHNT; CDR2 reads YYREEE (reference sequence). Trimming stripped 4 bases from V and 3 bases from J, with 6 bases between. The CDR3 is CASSVLTDTQYF. Here the CDR3 DNA reads TGTGCCAGCAGCGTACTGACAGATACGCAGTATTTT.

This clonotype appeared many times. CDR3 bases: TGCAGTGCTTCCCGACAGGGTCACTACAATGAGCAGTTCTTC. Protein: CSASRQGHYNEQFF. This sequence joins TRBV20-1 and TRBJ2-1; 7 bases agree with TRBD1. V shed 5 bases, J shed 3 bases, and the junction held 7 bases outside the gene matches. The CDR3 spans 14 residues. Germline CDR1 DFQATT, CDR2 SNEGSKA (reference sequence).

This chain uses TRBV5-1 with TRBJ2-7, with D maybe TRBD2 (6 bases). Between the trimmed V and J ends, which lost 2 bases and 6 bases, there was a span of 12 bases. The V gene's germline CDR1 is SGHRS and CDR2 YFSETQ. This CDR3 has 13 amino acids. CDR3 nucleotides: TGCGCCAGCAGCTTCGGGGGTCACCGCGAGCAGTACTTC. Translating gives CASSFGGHREQYF.